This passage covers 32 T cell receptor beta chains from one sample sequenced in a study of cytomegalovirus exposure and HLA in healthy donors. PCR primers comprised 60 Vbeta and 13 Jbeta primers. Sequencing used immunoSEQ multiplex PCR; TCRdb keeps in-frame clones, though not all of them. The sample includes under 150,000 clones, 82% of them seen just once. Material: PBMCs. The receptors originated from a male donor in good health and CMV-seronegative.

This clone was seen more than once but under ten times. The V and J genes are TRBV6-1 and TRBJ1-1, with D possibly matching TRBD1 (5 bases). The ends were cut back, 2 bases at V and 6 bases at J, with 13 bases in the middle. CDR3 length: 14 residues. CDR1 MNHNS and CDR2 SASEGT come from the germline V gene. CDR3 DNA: TGTGCCAGCAGTGAATTGCACGGGGGGGCTGAAGCTTTCTTT. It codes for CASSELHGGAEAFF.

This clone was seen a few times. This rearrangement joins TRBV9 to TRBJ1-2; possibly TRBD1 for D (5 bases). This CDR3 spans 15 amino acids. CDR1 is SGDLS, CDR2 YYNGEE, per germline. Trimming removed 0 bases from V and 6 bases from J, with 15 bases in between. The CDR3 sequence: CASSVAPGSAHGYTF. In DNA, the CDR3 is TGTGCCAGCAGCGTAGCTCCAGGGTCCGCCCATGGCTACACCTTC.

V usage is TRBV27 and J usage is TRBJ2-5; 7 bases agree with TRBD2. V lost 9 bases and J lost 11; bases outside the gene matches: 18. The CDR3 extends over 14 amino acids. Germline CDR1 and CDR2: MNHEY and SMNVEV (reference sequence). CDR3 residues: CASTGLGNLREQYF. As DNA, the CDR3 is TGTGCCAGTACCGGACTAGGAAACCTTAGAGAGCAGTACTTC.

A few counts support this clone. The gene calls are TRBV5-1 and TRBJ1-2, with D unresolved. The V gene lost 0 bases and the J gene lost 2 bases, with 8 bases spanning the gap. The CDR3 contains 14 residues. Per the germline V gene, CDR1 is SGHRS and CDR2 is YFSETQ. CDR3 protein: CASSLDSSNYGYTF. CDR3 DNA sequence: TGCGCCAGCAGCTTGGACAGCTCAAACTATGGCTACACCTTC.

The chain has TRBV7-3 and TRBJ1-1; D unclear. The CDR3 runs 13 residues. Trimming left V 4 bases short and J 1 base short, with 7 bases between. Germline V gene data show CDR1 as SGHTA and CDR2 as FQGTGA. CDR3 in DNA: TGTGCCAGCAGCTCACATAAGAACACTGAAGCTTTCTTT. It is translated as CASSSHKNTEAFF.

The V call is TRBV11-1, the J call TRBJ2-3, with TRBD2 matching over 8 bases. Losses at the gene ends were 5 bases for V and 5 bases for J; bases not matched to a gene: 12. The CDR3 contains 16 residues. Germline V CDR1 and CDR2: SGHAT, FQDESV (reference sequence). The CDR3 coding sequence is TGTGCCAGCAGCCCGGGGGGTCGGGAGGGTAAAGATACGCAGTATTTT. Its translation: CASSPGGREGKDTQYF.

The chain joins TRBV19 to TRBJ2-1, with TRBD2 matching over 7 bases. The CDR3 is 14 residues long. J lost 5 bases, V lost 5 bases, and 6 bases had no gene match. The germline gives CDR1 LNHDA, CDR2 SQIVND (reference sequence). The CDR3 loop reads CASSLLARNNEQFF. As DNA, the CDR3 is TGTGCCAGTAGTCTACTAGCGAGGAACAATGAGCAGTTCTTC.

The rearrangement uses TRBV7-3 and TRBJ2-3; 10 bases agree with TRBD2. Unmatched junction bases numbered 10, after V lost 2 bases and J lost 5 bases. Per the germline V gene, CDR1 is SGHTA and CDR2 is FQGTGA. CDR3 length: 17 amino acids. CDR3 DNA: TGTGCCAGCAGCTTAGAGCCAGCGGGAGGGGCTGGAGATACGCAGTATTTT. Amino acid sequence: CASSLEPAGGAGDTQYF.

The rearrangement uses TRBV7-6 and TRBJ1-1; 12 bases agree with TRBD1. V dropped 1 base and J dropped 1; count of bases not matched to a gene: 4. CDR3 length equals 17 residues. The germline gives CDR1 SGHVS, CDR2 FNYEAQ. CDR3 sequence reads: CASSLDGTGGWNTEAFF. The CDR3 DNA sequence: TGTGCCAGCAGCTTAGATGGGACAGGGGGCTGGAACACTGAAGCTTTCTTT.

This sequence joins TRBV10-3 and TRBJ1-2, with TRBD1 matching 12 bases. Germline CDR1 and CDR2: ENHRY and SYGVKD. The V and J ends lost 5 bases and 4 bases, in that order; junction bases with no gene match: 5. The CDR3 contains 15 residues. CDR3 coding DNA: TGTGCCATCAGTCAAGGGACAGGGGGCGGCTATGGCTACACCTTC. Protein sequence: CAISQGTGGGYGYTF.

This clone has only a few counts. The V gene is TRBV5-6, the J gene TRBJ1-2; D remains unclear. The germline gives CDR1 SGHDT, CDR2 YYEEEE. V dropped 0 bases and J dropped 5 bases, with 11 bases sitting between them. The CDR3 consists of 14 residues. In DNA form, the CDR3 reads TGTGCCAGCAGCTTGGGGGGAGCTAGTTATGGCTACACCTTC. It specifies CASSLGGASYGYTF.

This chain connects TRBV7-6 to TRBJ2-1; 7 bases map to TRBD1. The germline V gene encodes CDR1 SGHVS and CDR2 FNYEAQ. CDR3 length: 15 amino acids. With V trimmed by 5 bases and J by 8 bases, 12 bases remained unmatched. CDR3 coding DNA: TGTGCCAGCAGCGCCGGGACAGCCCCCTCCCATGAGCAGTTCTTC. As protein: CASSAGTAPSHEQFF.

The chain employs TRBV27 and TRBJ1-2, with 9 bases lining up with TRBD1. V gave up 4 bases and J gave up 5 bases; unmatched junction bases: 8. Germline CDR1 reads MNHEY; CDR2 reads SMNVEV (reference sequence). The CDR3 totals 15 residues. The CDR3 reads CASSSLTGGDYGYTF. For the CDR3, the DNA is TGTGCCAGCAGTTCTTTGACAGGGGGTGATTATGGCTACACCTTC.

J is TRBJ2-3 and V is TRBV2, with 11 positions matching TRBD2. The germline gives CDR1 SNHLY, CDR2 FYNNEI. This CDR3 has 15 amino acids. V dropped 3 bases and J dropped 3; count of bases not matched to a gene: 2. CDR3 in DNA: TGTGCCAGCAGTGACCGACTAGCGGGGACAGATACGCAGTATTTT. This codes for CASSDRLAGTDTQYF.

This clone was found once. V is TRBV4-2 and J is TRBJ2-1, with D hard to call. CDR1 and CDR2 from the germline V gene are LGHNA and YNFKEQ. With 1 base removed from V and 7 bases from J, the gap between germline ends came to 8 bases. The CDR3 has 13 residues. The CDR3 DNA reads TGTGCCAGCAGCCAAGGTTACATAAATGAGCAGTTCTTC. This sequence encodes CASSQGYINEQFF.

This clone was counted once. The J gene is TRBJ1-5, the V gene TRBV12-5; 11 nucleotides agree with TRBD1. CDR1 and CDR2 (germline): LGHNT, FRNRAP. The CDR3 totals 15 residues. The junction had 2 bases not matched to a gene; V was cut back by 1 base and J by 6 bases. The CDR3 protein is CASGLGTGGGQPQHF. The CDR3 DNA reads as TGTGCTAGTGGTTTGGGGACAGGGGGCGGTCAGCCCCAGCATTTT.

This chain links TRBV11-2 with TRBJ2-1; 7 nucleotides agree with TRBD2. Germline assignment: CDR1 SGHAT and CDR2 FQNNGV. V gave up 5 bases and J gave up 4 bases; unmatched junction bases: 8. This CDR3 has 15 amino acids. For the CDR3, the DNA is TGTGCCAGCAGCGAGAGGACTAGTAGGTACAATGAGCAGTTCTTC. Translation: CASSERTSRYNEQFF.

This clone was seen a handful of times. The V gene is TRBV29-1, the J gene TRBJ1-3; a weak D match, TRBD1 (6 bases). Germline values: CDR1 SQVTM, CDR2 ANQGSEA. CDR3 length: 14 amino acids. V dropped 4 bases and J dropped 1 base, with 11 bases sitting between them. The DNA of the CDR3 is TGCAGCGTTGTGGACAGAGATTCTGGAAACACCATATATTTT. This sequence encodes CSVVDRDSGNTIYF.

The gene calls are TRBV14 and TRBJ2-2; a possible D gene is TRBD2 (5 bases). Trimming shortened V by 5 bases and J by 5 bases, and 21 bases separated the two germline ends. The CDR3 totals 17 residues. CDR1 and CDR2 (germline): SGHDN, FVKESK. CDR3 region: CASSKNWRALRTGELFF. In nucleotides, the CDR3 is TGTGCCAGCAGCAAAAATTGGCGGGCTCTGAGGACCGGGGAGCTGTTTTTT.

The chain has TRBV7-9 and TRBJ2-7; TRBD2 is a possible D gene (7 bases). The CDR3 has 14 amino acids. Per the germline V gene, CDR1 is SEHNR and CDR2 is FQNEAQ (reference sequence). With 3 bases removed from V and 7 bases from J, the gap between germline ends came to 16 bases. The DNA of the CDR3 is TGTGCCAGCAGCTTTTCACGGGGGGCGGGGGAGCAGTACTTC. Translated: CASSFSRGAGEQYF.

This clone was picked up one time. CDR3 sequence reads: CASSPDREWYGYTF. CDR3 DNA sequence: TGTGCCAGCAGCCCCGACAGGGAATGGTATGGCTACACCTTC. The rearrangement joins TRBV28 to TRBJ1-2; the match to TRBD1 covers 7 bases. Looked up from germline, CDR1 is MDHEN and CDR2 is SYDVKM. J was trimmed by 5 bases and V by 6 bases; bases with no gene match: 9. The length of the CDR3 is 14 residues.

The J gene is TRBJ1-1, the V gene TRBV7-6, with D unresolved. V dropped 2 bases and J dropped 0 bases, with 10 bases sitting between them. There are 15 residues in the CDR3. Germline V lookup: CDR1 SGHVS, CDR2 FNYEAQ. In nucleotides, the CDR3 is TGTGCCAGCAGCTTATCGGGAGGGATGAACACTGAAGCTTTCTTT. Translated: CASSLSGGMNTEAFF.

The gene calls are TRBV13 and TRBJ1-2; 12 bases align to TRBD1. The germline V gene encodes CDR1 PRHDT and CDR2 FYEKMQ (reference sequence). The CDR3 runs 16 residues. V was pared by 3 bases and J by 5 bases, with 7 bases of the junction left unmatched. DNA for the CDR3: TGTGCCAGCAGCTTCCCCTGGGGACAGGGGGCGTATGGCTACACCTTC. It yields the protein CASSFPWGQGAYGYTF.

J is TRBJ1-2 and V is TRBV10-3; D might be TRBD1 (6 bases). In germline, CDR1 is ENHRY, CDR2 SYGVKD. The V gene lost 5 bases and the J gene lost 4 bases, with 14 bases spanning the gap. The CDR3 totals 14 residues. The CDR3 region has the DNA TGTGCCATCAGTAAAGAGGACAGCCCCTATGGCTACACCTTC. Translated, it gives CAISKEDSPYGYTF.

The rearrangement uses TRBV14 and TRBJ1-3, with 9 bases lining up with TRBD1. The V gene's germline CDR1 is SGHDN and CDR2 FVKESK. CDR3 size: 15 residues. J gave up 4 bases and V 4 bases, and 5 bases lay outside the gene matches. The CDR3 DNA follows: TGTGCCAGCAGCCCTAACAGGGGGCCCGGAAACACCATATATTTT. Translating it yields CASSPNRGPGNTIYF.

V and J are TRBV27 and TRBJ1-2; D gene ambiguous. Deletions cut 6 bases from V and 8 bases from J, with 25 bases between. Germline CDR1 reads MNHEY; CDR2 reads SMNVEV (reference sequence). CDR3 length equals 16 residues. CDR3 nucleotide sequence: TGTGCCAGCAGACAAATCGGAAAGGGAGGTGGATACGGCTACACCTTC. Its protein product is CASRQIGKGGGYGYTF.

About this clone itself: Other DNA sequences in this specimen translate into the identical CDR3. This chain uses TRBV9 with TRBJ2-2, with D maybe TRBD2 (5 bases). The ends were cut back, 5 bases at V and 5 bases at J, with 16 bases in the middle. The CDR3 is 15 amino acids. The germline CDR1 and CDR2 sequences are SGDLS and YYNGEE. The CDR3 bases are TGTGCCAGCAGTAATTCCCTCGGGAATACCGGGGAGCTGTTTTTT. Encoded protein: CASSNSLGNTGELFF.

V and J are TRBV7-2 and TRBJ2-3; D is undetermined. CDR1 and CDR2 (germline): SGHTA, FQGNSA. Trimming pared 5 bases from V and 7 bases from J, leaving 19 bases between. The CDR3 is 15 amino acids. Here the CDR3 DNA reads TGTGCCAGCAGCCCCCTCGTTAGCCAGTCGTATACGCAGTATTTT. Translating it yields CASSPLVSQSYTQYF.

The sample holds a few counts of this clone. The CDR3 protein is CASSPPNRAYSGNTIYF. CDR3 bases: TGTGCCAGCTCACCACCGAACAGGGCTTACTCTGGAAACACCATATATTTT. V and J are TRBV18 and TRBJ1-3; tentatively, D is TRBD1 (6 bases). Trimming removed 0 bases from V and 0 bases from J, with 12 bases in between. The germline CDR1 and CDR2 sequences are KGHSH and LQKENI. The CDR3 consists of 17 residues.

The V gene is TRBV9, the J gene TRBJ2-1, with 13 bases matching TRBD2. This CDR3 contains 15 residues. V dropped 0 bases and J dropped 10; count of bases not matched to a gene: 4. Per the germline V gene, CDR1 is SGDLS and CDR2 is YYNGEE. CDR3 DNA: TGTGCCAGCAGCGTAGGGACTAGCGGGAGTGGGGAGCAGTTCTTC. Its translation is CASSVGTSGSGEQFF.

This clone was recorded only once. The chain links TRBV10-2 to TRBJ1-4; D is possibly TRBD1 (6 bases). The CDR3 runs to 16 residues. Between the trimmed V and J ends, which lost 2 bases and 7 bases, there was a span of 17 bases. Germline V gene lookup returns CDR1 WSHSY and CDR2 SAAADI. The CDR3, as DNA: TGCGCCAGCAGTGAGAATGGCGGGGGCTGGGGTGAAAAACTGTTTTTT. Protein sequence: CASSENGGGWGEKLFF.

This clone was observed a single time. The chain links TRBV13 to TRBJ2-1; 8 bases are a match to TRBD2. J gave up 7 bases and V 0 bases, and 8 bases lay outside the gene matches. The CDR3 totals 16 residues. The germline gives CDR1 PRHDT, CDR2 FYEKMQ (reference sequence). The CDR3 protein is CASSLGGTRSRNEQFF. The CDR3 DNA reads TGTGCCAGCAGCTTAGGAGGGACTAGATCGAGGAATGAGCAGTTCTTC.